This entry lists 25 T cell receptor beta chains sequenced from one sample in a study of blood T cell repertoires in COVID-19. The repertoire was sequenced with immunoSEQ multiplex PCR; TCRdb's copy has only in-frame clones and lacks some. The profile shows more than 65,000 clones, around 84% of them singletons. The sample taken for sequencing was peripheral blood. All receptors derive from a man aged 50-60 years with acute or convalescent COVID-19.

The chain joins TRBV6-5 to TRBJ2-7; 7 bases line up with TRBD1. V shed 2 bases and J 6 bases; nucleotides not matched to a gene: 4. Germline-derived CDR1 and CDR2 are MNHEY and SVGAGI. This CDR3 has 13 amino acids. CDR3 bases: TGTGCCAGCAGTTACATTGGACAGGTCGAGCAGTACTTC. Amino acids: CASSYIGQVEQYF.

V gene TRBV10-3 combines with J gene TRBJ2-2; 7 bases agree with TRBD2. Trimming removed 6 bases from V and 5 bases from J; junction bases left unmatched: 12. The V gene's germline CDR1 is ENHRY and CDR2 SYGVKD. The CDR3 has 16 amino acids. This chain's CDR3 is CAISPYGLGVTGELFF. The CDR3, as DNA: TGTGCCATCAGCCCGTATGGACTAGGGGTGACCGGGGAGCTGTTTTTT.

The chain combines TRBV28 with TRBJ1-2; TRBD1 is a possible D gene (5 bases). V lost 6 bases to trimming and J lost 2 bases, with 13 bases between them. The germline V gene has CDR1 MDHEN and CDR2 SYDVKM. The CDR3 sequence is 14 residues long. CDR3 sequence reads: CASSLGGGNYGYTF. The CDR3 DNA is TGTGCCAGCAGCCTCGGGGGAGGGAACTATGGCTACACCTTC.

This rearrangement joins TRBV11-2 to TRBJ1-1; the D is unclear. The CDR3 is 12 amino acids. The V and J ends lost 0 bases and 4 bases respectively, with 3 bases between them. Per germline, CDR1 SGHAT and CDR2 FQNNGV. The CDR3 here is CASSLELTEAFF. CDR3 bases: TGTGCCAGCAGCTTAGAACTCACTGAAGCTTTCTTT.

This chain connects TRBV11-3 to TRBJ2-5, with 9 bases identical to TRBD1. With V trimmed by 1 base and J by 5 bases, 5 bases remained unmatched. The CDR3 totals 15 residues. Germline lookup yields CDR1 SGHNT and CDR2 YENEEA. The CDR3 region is CASSLGGQGWETQYF. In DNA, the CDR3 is TGTGCCAGCAGCTTAGGGGGACAGGGATGGGAGACCCAGTACTTC.

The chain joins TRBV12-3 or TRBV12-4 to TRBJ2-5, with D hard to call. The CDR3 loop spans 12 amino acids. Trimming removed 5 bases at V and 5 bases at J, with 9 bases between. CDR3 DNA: TGTGCCAGCAGTACAGCTCTGGAGACCCAGTACTTC. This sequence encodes CASSTALETQYF.

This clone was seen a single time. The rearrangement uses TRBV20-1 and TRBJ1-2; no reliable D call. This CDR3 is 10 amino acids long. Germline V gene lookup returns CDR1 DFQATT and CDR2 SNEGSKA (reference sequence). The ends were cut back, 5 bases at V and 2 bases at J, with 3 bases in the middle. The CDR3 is CSAENYGYTF. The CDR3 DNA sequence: TGCAGTGCTGAGAACTATGGCTACACCTTC.

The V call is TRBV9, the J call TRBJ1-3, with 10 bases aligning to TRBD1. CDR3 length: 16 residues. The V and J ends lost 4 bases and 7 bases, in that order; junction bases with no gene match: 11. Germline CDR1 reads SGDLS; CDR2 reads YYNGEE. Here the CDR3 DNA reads TGTGCCAGCAGCCCTAGGGACAGGGGATTACGGAACACCATATATTTT. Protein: CASSPRDRGLRNTIYF.

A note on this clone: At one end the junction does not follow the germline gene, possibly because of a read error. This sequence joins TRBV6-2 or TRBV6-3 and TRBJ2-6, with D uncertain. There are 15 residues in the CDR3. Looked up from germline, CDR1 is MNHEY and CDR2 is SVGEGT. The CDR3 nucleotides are TGTGCCGGCAGTTACATCTCAGCTGGGGCCAACGTCCTGACTTTC. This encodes CAGSYISAGANVLTF.

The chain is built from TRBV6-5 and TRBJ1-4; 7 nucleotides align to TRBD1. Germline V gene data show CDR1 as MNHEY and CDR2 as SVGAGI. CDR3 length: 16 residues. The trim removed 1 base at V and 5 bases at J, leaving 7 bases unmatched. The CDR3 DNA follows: TGTGCCAGCAGTTACTACAGGGGAGGTATCAATGAAAAACTGTTTTTT. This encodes CASSYYRGGINEKLFF.

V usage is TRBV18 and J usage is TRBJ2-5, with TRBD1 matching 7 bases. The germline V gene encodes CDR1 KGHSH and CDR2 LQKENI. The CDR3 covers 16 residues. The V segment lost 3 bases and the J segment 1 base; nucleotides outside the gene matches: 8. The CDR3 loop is CASSPSGQTTQETQYF. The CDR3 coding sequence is TGTGCCAGCTCACCGTCGGGACAGACGACCCAAGAGACCCAGTACTTC.

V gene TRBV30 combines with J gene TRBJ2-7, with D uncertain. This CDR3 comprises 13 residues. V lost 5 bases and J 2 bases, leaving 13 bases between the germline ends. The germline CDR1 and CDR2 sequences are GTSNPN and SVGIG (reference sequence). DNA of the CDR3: TGTGCCTGGTCGACCGGGTCAACCTACGAGCAGTACTTC. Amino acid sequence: CAWSTGSTYEQYF.

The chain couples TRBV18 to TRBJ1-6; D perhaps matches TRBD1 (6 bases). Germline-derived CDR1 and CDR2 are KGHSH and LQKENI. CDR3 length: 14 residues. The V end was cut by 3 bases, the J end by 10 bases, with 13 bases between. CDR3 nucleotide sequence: TGTGCCAGCTCACCGGACAGTCAATACTCACCCCTCCACTTT. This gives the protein CASSPDSQYSPLHF.

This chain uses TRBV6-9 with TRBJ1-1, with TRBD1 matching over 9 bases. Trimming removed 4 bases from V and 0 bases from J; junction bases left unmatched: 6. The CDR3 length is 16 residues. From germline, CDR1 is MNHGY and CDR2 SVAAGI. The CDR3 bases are TGTGCCAGCAGTTGGACGACAGGGGGGGTGAACACTGAAGCTTTCTTT. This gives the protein CASSWTTGGVNTEAFF.

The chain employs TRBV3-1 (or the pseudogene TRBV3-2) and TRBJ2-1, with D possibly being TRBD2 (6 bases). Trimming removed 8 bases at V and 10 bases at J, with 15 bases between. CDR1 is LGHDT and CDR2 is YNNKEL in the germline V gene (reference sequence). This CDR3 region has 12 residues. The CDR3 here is CASSLQRAEQFF. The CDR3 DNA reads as TGTGCCAGCTCCCTTCAGCGGGCCGAGCAGTTCTTC.

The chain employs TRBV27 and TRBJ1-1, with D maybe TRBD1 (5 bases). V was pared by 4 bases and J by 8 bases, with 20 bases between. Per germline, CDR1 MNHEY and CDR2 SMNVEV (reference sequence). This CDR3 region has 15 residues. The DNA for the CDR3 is TGTGCCAGCAGTTGGGGGAGGGGCCGGGGAACGGAAGCTTTCTTT. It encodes CASSWGRGRGTEAFF.

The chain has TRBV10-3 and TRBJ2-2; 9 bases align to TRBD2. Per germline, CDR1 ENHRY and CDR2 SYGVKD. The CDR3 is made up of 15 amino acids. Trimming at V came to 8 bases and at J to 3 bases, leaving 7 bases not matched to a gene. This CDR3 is CAIGEAGGYTGELFF. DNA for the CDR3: TGTGCCATCGGGGAAGCGGGGGGATACACCGGGGAGCTGTTTTTT.

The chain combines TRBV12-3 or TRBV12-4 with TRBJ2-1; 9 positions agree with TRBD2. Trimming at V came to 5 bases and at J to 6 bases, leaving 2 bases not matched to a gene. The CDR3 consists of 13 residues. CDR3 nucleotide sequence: TGTGCCAGCAGTAGCGGGGGGAGCAATGAGCAGTTCTTC. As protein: CASSSGGSNEQFF.

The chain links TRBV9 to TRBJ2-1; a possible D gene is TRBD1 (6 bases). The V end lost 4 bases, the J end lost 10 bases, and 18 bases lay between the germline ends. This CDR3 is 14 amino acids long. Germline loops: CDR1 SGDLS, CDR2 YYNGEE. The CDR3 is CASSLGWAQGEQFF. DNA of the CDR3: TGTGCCAGCAGCCTTGGCTGGGCTCAGGGGGAGCAGTTCTTC.

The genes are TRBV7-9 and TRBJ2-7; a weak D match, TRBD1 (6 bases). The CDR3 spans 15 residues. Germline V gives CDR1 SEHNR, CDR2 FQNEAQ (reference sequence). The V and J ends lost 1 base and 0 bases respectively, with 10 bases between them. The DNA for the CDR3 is TGTGCCAGCAGCTTAGGACAGGTTTCCTCCTACGAGCAGTACTTC. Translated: CASSLGQVSSYEQYF.

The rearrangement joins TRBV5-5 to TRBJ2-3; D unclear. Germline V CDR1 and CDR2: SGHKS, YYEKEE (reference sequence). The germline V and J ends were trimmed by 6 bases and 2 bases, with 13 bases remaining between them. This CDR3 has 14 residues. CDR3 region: CASTTMGTTDTQYF. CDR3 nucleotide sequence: TGTGCCAGCACCACCATGGGCACCACAGATACGCAGTATTTT.

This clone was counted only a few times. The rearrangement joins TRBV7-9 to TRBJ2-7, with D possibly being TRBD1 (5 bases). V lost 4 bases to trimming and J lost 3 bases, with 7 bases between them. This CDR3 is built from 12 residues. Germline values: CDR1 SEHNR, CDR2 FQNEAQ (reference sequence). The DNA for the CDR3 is TGTGCCAGCAGCTCAGGGATCTACGAGCAGTACTTC. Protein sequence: CASSSGIYEQYF.

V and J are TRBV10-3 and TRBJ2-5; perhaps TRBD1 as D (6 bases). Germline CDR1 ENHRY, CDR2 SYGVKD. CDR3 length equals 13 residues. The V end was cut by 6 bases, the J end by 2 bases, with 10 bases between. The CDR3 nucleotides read TGTGCCATCAGCGGGACATTACAAGAGACCCAGTACTTC. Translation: CAISGTLQETQYF.

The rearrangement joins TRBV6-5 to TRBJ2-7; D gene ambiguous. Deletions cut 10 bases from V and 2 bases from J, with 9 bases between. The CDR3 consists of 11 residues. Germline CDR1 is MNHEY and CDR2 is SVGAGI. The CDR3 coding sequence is TGTGCCACCCGAGGCGCCTACGAGCAGTACTTC. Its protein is CATRGAYEQYF.

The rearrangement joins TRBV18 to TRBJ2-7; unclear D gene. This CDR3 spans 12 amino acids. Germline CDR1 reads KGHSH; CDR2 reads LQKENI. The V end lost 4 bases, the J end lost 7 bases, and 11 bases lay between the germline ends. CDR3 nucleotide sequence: TGTGCCAGCTCACGAGCGTCCCTGGAGCAGTACTTC. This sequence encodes CASSRASLEQYF. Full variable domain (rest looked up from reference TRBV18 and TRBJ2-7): NAGVMQNPRHLVRRRGQEARLRCSPMKGHSHVYWYRQLPEEGLKFMVYLQKENIIDESGMPKERFSAEFPKEGPSILRIQQVVRGDSAAYFCASSRASLEQYFGPGTRLTVT.